The 8 T cell receptor beta chains in this list originate from one sample, sequenced in a study of ipilimumab plus nivolumab after autologous stem cell transplantation. The repertoire was sequenced with immunoSEQ multiplex PCR; TCRdb's copy has only in-frame clones and lacks some. Of some 3,400 clones in the sample, roughly nine tenths were seen once. The material sequenced was PBMCs, taken in a trial of ipilimumab plus nivolumab as post-transplant consolidation. These receptors were taken from a male donor with multiple myeloma.

The V gene is TRBV10-3, the J gene TRBJ1-6; 8 positions match TRBD1. The CDR3 is made up of 17 amino acids. The V segment lost 0 bases and the J segment 10 bases; nucleotides outside the gene matches: 11. Germline assignment: CDR1 ENHRY and CDR2 SYGVKD. CDR3 region: CAISESGQGLLVSPLHF. The CDR3 bases are TGTGCCATCAGTGAGTCTGGACAGGGACTCCTTGTGTCACCCCTCCACTTT.

CDR3 DNA: TGTGCCAGCTCACCTGCCCCTGGAGAGCAGTACTTC. Translating gives CASSPAPGEQYF. This chain uses TRBV18 with TRBJ2-7, with D unclear. Looked up from germline, CDR1 is KGHSH and CDR2 is LQKENI. Trimming pared 3 bases from V and 7 bases from J, leaving 10 bases between. This CDR3 comprises 12 residues.

The chain has TRBV27 and TRBJ2-7; 7 nucleotides agree with TRBD1. Per germline, CDR1 MNHEY and CDR2 SMNVEV (reference sequence). CDR3 size: 16 residues. The J segment lost 6 bases and the V segment lost 5 bases, leaving 16 bases of the junction unmatched. The CDR3 sequence is CASSTPTGSSLVEQYF. CDR3 DNA sequence: TGTGCCAGCAGTACTCCGACAGGGTCCAGCCTTGTCGAGCAGTACTTC.

The rearrangement joins TRBV18 to TRBJ1-1; D uncertain. CDR3 size: 13 residues. The V end was cut by 2 bases, the J end by 5 bases, with 9 bases between. Germline loops: CDR1 KGHSH, CDR2 LQKENI. CDR3 DNA sequence: TGTGCCAGCTCACCAAGGACGAGTACTGAAGCTTTCTTT. Translation gives CASSPRTSTEAFF.

The chain has TRBV4-1 and TRBJ2-5, with a possible D match to TRBD1 (6 bases). Between the trimmed V and J ends, which lost 5 bases and 4 bases, there was a span of 11 bases. The CDR3 length is 13 residues. In germline, CDR1 is MGHRA, CDR2 YSYEKL. This CDR3 is CASSAQGRETQYF. CDR3 DNA: TGCGCCAGCAGCGCACAGGGTAGAGAGACCCAGTACTTC.

The chain is built from TRBV28 and TRBJ2-3; the D is unclear. The CDR3 length is 15 residues. V lost 3 bases and J 1 base, leaving 11 bases between the germline ends. CDR1 MDHEN and CDR2 SYDVKM come from the germline V gene. The CDR3 protein is CASSFVGLGTDTQYF. CDR3 DNA sequence: TGTGCCAGCAGTTTTGTAGGGCTTGGCACAGATACGCAGTATTTT.

V gene TRBV9 combines with J gene TRBJ2-3, with 11 bases matching TRBD2. In germline, CDR1 is SGDLS, CDR2 YYNGEE. This CDR3 is built from 18 residues. Trimming at V came to 0 bases and at J to 0 bases, leaving 6 bases not matched to a gene. The CDR3 coding sequence is TGTGCCAGCAGCGTAGACCTGACTAGCGGGATTAGCACAGATACGCAGTATTTT. It specifies CASSVDLTSGISTDTQYF. Variable domain in full (rest from reference TRBV9 and TRBJ2-3): DSGVTQTPKHLITATGQRVTLRCSPRSGDLSVYWYQQSLDQGLQFLIQYYNGEERAKGNILERFSAQQFPDLHSELNLSSLELGDSALYFCASSVDLTSGISTDTQYFGPGTRLTVL.

This chain joins TRBV28 and TRBJ1-2; 8 bases are shared with TRBD1. There are 14 residues in the CDR3. Germline V gene sequence: CDR1 MDHEN, CDR2 SYDVKM. J lost 6 bases, V lost 4 bases, and 7 bases had no gene match. This chain's CDR3 is CASSWSDREDGYTF. The CDR3 bases are TGTGCCAGCAGTTGGTCGGACAGGGAAGATGGCTACACCTTC.